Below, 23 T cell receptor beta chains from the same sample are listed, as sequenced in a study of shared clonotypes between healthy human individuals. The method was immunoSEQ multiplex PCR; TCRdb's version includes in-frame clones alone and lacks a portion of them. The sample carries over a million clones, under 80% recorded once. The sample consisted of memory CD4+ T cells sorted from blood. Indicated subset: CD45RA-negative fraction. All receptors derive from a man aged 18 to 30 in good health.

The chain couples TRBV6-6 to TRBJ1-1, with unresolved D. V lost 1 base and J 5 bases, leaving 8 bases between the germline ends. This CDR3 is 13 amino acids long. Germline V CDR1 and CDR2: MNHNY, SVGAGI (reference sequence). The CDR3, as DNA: TGTGCCAGCAGTTACTTGCGGGAGACTGAAGCTTTCTTT. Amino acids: CASSYLRETEAFF.

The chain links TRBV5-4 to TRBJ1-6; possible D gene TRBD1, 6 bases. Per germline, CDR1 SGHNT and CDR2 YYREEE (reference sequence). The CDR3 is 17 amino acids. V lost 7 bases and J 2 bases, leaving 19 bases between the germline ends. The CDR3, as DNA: TGTGCCAGCCATTTACAGGGAGAGATTGCCTATAATTCACCCCTCCACTTT. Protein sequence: CASHLQGEIAYNSPLHF.

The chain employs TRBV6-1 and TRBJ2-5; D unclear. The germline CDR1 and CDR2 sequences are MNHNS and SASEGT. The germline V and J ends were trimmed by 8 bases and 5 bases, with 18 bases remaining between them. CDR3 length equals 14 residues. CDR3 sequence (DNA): TGTGCCAGCGATTTAGAGGCCTTGGGGGAGACCCAGTACTTC. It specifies CASDLEALGETQYF.

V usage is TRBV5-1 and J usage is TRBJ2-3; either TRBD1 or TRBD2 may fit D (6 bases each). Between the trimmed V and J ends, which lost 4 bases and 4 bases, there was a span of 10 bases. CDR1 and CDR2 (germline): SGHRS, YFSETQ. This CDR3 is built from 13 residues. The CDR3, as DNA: TGCGCCAGCAGCGTTGGGGGGCCAGATACGCAGTATTTT. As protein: CASSVGGPDTQYF.

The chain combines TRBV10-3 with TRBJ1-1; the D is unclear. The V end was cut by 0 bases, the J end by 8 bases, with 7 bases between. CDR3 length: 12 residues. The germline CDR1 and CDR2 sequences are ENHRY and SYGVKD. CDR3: CAISESVGEAFF. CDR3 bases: TGTGCCATCAGTGAGTCGGTGGGAGAAGCTTTCTTT.

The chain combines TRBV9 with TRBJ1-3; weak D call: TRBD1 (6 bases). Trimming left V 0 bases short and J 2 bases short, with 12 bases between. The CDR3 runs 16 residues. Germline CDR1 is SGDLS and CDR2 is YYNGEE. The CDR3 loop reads CASSVGNSGAGNTIYF. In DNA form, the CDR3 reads TGTGCCAGCAGCGTAGGTAATTCAGGGGCTGGAAACACCATATATTTT.

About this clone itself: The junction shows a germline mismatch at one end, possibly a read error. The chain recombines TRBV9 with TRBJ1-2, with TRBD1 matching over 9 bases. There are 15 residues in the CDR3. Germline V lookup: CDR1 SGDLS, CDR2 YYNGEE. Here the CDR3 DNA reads TGTGCCAGCAGCGCTCAACCCGGGACAGGGTATGACTACACCTTC. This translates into CASSAQPGTGYDYTF. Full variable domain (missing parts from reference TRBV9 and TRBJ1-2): DSGVTQTPKHLITATGQRVTLRCSPRSGDLSVYWYQQSLDQGLQFLIQYYNGEERAKGNILERFSAQQFPDLHSELNLSSLELGDSALYFCASSAQPGTGYDYTFGSGTRLTVV.

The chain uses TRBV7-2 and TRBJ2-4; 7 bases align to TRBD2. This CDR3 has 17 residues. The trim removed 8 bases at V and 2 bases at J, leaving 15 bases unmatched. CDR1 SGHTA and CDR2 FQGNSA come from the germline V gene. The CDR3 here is CASLSTGLADTKNIQYF. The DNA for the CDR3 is TGTGCCAGCCTAAGTACCGGGCTAGCGGATACCAAAAACATTCAGTACTTC.

Here the CDR3 reads CASSVDLLVGGMQYF. CDR3 bases: TGTGCCAGCAGCGTAGATCTCTTAGTTGGGGGGATGCAGTACTTC. The chain employs TRBV9 and TRBJ2-7, with D tentatively TRBD2 (6 bases). The germline CDR1 and CDR2 sequences are SGDLS and YYNGEE. The CDR3 spans 15 residues. Trimming removed 0 bases from V and 9 bases from J, with 19 bases in between.

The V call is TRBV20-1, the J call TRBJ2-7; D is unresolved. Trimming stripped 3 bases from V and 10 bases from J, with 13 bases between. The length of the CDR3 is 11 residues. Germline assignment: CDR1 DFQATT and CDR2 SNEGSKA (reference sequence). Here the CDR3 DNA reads TGCAGTGCTAGGTTGGCGGCACGCCAGTACTTC. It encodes CSARLAARQYF.

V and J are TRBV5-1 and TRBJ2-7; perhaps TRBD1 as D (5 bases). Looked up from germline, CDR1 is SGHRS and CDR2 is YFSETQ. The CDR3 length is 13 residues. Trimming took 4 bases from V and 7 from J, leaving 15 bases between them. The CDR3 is CASSLQGHEEQYF. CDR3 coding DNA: TGCGCCAGCAGCCTACAAGGACACGAGGAGCAGTACTTC.

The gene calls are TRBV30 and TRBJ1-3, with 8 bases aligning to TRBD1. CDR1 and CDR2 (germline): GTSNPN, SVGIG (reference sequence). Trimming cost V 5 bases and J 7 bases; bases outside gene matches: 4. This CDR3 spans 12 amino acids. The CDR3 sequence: CAWSGQVNTIYF. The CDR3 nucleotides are TGTGCCTGGTCGGGACAGGTCAACACCATATATTTT. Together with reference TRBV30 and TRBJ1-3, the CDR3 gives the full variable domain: SQTIHQWPATLVQPVGSPLSLECTVEGTSNPNLYWYRQAAGRGLQLLFYSVGIGQISSEVPQNLSASRPQDRQFILSSKKLLLSDSGFYLCAWSGQVNTIYFGEGSWLTVV.

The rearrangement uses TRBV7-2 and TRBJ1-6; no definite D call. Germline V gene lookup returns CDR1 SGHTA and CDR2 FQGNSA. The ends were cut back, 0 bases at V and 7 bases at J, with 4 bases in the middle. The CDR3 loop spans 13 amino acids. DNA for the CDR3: TGTGCCAGCAGCTTAGCTCAGAATTCACCCCTCCACTTT. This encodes CASSLAQNSPLHF.

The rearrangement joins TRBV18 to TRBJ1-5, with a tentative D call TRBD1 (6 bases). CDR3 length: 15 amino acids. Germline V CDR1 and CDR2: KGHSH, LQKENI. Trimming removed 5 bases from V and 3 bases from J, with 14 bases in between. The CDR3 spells CASSSAGVANQPQHF. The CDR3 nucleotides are TGTGCCAGCTCATCGGCAGGGGTGGCCAATCAGCCCCAGCATTTT.

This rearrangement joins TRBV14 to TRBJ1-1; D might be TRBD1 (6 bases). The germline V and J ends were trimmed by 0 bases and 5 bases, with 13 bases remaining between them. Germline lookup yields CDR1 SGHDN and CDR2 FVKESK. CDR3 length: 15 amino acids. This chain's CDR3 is CASSQEGGRGTEAFF. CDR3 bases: TGTGCCAGCAGCCAAGAGGGGGGGCGAGGGACTGAAGCTTTCTTT.

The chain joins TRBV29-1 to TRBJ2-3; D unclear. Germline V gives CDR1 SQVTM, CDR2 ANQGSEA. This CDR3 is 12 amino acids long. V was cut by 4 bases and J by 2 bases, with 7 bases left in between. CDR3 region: CSVGRDTDTQYF. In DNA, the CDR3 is TGCAGCGTTGGGAGAGACACAGATACGCAGTATTTT.

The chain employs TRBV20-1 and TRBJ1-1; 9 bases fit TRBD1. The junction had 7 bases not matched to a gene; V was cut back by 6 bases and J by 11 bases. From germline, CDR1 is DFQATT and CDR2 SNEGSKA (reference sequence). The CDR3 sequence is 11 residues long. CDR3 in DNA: TGCAGTGCAAGGACAGGGGTTGGTGCTTTCTTT. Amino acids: CSARTGVGAFF.

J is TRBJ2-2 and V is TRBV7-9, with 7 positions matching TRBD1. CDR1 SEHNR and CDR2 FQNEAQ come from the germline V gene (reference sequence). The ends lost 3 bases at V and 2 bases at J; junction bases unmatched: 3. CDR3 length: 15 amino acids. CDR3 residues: CASSLRQGNTGELFF. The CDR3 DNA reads TGTGCCAGCAGCTTGCGACAGGGAAACACCGGGGAGCTGTTTTTT. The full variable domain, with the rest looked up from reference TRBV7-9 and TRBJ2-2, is DTGVSQNPRHKITKRGQNVTFRCDPISEHNRLYWYRQTLGQGPEFLTYFQNEAQLEKSRLLSDRFSAERPKGSFSTLEIQRTEQGDSAMYLCASSLRQGNTGELFFGEGSRLTVL.

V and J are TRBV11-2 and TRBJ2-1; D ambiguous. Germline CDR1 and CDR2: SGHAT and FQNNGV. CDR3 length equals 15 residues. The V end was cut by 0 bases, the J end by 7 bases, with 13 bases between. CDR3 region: CASSLDTLSVNEQFF. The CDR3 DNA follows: TGTGCCAGCAGCTTAGATACACTATCCGTTAATGAGCAGTTCTTC.

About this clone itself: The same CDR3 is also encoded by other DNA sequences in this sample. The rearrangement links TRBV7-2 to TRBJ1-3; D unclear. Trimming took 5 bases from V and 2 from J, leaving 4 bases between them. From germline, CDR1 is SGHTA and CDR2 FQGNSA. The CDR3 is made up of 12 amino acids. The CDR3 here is CASSLTGNTIYF. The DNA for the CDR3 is TGTGCCAGCAGCCTGACTGGAAACACCATATATTTT.

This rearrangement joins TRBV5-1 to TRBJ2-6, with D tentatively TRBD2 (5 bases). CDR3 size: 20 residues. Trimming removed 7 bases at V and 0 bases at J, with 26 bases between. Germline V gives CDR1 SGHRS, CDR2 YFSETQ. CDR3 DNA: TGCGCCAGCCAACCCCTGCGGGCTGAAGACCCGCCCTCTGGGGCCAACGTCCTGACTTTC. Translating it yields CASQPLRAEDPPSGANVLTF. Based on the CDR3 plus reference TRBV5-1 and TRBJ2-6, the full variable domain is KAGVTQTPRYLIKTRGQQVTLSCSPISGHRSVSWYQQTPGQGLQFLFEYFSETQRNKGNFPGRFSGRQFSNSRSEMNVSTLELGDSALYLCASQPLRAEDPPSGANVLTFGAGSRLTVL.

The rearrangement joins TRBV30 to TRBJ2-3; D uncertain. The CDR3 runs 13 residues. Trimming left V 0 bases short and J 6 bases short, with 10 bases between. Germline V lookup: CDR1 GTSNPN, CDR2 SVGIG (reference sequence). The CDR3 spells CAWSVNTWDTQYF. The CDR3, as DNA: TGTGCCTGGAGTGTAAATACTTGGGATACGCAGTATTTT. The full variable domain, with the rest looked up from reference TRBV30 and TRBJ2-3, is SQTIHQWPATLVQPVGSPLSLECTVEGTSNPNLYWYRQAAGRGLQLLFYSVGIGQISSEVPQNLSASRPQDRQFILSSKKLLLSDSGFYLCAWSVNTWDTQYFGPGTRLTVL.

CDR3 nucleotide sequence: TGTGCCAGCAGCCAACCACAGGGGAACTATGGCTACACCTTC. It translates to CASSQPQGNYGYTF. The chain couples TRBV4-2 to TRBJ1-2; TRBD1 matches 7 bases. J gave up 2 bases and V 2 bases, and 2 bases lay outside the gene matches. This CDR3 spans 14 amino acids. The germline V gene encodes CDR1 LGHNA and CDR2 YNFKEQ.